This entry lists 2 T cell receptor beta chains sequenced from one sample in a study of vaccination effects on CD4 cells after COVID-19. The method was immunoSEQ multiplex PCR; TCRdb's version includes in-frame clones alone and lacks a portion of them. In the table there are fewer than 35,000 clones, around 70% of which are singletons. The culture ran for 9 to 11 days, and then CD4+ T cells were isolated. Which antigens these TCRs recognize remains unknown. Specimen: CD4+ T cells from PBMCs cultured without peptide, collected before COVID-19 vaccination. The receptors shown here come from a human donor who received a COVID-19 vaccine.

V gene TRBV18 combines with J gene TRBJ2-3; D tentatively reads TRBD1 or TRBD2 (7 bases each). The CDR3 extends over 23 amino acids. Germline V CDR1 and CDR2: KGHSH, LQKENI. V was cut by 4 bases and J by 0 bases, with 35 bases left in between. The CDR3 loop reads CASSLGGGGLRTRRPKSTDTQYF. The CDR3 DNA is TGTGCCAGCTCACTAGGGGGCGGGGGTCTGCGGACCCGTAGACCCAAAAGCACAGATACGCAGTATTTT.

V usage is TRBV15 and J usage is TRBJ2-7; 8 nucleotides align to TRBD2. V was pared by 0 bases and J by 6 bases, with 7 bases of the junction left unmatched. The CDR3 consists of 15 residues. Germline CDR1 and CDR2: LNHNV and YYDKDF (reference sequence). As DNA, the CDR3 is TGTGCCACCAGCAGAGAAGCGGGGGAACCTGGCGAGCAGTACTTC. Translated: CATSREAGEPGEQYF.